This TCR beta chain is from a study of CD8+ T cells in alopecia areata. CDR1 is KGHSH and CDR2 is LQKENI in the germline V gene. The CDR3 runs to 15 residues. Trimming removed 0 bases from V and 3 bases from J; junction bases left unmatched: 1. In this sample, this clone turned up a few times. It was cDNA, reverse transcribed from extracted RNA, that served as the sequencing template. The method was immunoSEQ multiplex PCR; TCRdb's version includes in-frame clones alone and lacks a portion of them. The repertoire holds approximately 130,000 clones, around 50% seen once, with roughly a tenth in the top ten.

The receptor was derived from a human donor with alopecia areata. The sequencing sample was made of NKG2D-low CD8+ T cells sorted from blood. The chain is built from TRBV18 and TRBJ2-1; 8 bases map to TRBD1. DNA of the CDR3: TGTGCCAGCTCACCACCCGGGACAGGCTACAATGAGCAGTTCTTC. Its translation: CASSPPGTGYNEQFF.